This TCR beta chain is drawn from a study of blood T cell repertoires in COVID-19. On the study more broadly: Specimens from acute and convalescent COVID-19 originated in the United States, Italy and Spain. T cells, B-cell-depleted T cells, or PBMCs provided the cDNA or gDNA that served as material.

Per the original methods: Counts of nucleated cells, estimated from reference gene primer amplification, were obtained. The method was immunoSEQ multiplex PCR; TCRdb's version includes in-frame clones alone and lacks a portion of them. That table gives V, J and clone size, and the DNA gave D and trimming. The table shows around 200,000 clones, with approximately 83% occurring only once. Specimen: peripheral blood. The receptor was derived from a woman in her forties with active or convalescent COVID-19.

The CDR3 is CASSGGGTGHSPLHF. DNA for the CDR3: TGTGCCAGCAGCGGAGGGGGGACAGGTCATTCACCCCTCCACTTT. The V and J genes are TRBV9 and TRBJ1-6, with 8 bases aligning to TRBD1. The germline CDR1 and CDR2 sequences are SGDLS and YYNGEE. V lost 3 bases to trimming and J lost 8 bases; unmatched junction nucleotides: 7. This CDR3 contains 15 residues.